What follows are 14 T cell receptor beta chains derived from one specimen sequenced in a study of T cell clonotyping in hematopoietic cell transplantation. Time point: recipient sample about 28 days before transplant, after cytoreduction. Method: immunoSEQ multiplex PCR; TCRdb's copy keeps in-frame clones and lacks some. The table includes 25,000 to 35,000 clones, approximately 94% detected once. Sequenced here: peripheral blood mononuclear cells, sampled before stem cell transplant. These receptors originate from a man aged 45 to 65 with acute myeloid leukemia. Some clones in this sample may be carry-over from other donors' samples.

Only one count was recorded for this clone. This chain links TRBV30 with TRBJ2-1; D call uncertain. Trimming took off 8 bases at V and 0 bases at J, with 14 bases between the two ends. Germline CDR1 is GTSNPN and CDR2 is SVGIG (reference sequence). This CDR3 region has 14 residues. CDR3 sequence reads: CAMRPASSYNEQFF. For the CDR3, the DNA is TGTGCCATGAGGCCGGCTAGCTCCTACAATGAGCAGTTCTTC.

The rearrangement uses TRBV5-1 and TRBJ2-6, with 8 bases that match TRBD2. The CDR3 spans 18 residues. J lost 0 bases, V lost 0 bases, and 5 bases had no gene match. CDR1 SGHRS and CDR2 YFSETQ come from the germline V gene. CDR3 protein: CASSLGAGGNSGANVLTF. In DNA form, the CDR3 reads TGCGCCAGCAGCTTGGGCGCGGGAGGAAACTCTGGGGCCAACGTCCTGACTTTC.

This rearrangement joins TRBV4-3 to TRBJ2-5; D perhaps matches TRBD1 (6 bases). This CDR3 is built from 16 residues. V lost 0 bases and J 5 bases, leaving 16 bases between the germline ends. Germline V gene sequence: CDR1 LGHNA, CDR2 YSLEER. This CDR3 reads CASSQDRTPRGETQYF. CDR3 sequence (DNA): TGCGCCAGCAGCCAAGATCGGACCCCAAGGGGGGAGACCCAGTACTTC.

CDR3: CASSLLRDGEAFF. CDR3 DNA sequence: TGTGCCAGCAGCTTACTCCGGGACGGTGAAGCTTTCTTT. V is TRBV7-9 and J is TRBJ1-1; D is possibly TRBD1 (5 bases). The germline V and J ends were trimmed by 2 bases and 7 bases, with 11 bases remaining between them. Germline V gene sequence: CDR1 SEHNR, CDR2 FQNEAQ (reference sequence). This CDR3 comprises 13 residues.

The rearrangement links TRBV7-9 to TRBJ1-2, with D unresolved. From germline, CDR1 is SEHNR and CDR2 FQNEAQ (reference sequence). Between the trimmed V and J ends, which lost 7 bases and 1 base, there was a span of 7 bases. The CDR3 is made up of 12 amino acids. CDR3 region: CASTLGNYGYTF. CDR3 coding DNA: TGTGCCAGCACCCTGGGTAACTATGGCTACACCTTC.

This chain joins TRBV2 and TRBJ1-4; D is unclear. V was cut by 3 bases and J by 8 bases, with 10 bases left in between. Germline CDR1 reads SNHLY; CDR2 reads FYNNEI. The CDR3 consists of 13 residues. The CDR3 DNA follows: TGTGCCAGCAGTGAGGTGGGGAGAGAAAAACTGTTTTTT. Residues: CASSEVGREKLFF.

This rearrangement joins TRBV5-1 to TRBJ2-2, with 9 nucleotides matching TRBD1. V lost 4 bases to trimming and J lost 1 base; unmatched junction nucleotides: 5. The CDR3 is 16 residues long. The germline V gene encodes CDR1 SGHRS and CDR2 YFSETQ. For the CDR3, the DNA is TGCGCCAGCAGCCCCCCGGGACAGGGGAACACCGGGGAGCTGTTTTTT. Its protein is CASSPPGQGNTGELFF.

The chain employs TRBV5-1 and TRBJ2-2; possible D gene TRBD2, 5 bases. Germline CDR1 and CDR2: SGHRS and YFSETQ. V was clipped by 5 bases and J by 7 bases, with 24 bases between them. The CDR3 runs to 17 residues. The CDR3 loop reads CASSIEGFSVEGGELFF. The CDR3 region has the DNA TGCGCCAGCAGTATAGAAGGATTCTCGGTTGAGGGCGGGGAGCTGTTTTTT.

CDR3 residues: CASRSGQGNNQPQHF. Here the CDR3 DNA reads TGTGCCAGCAGGTCGGGACAGGGGAACAATCAGCCCCAGCATTTT. This sequence joins TRBV7-9 and TRBJ1-5; 10 bases agree with TRBD1. V lost 6 bases, J lost 3 bases, and 5 bases stayed unmatched. The CDR3 runs to 15 residues. Germline V gene sequence: CDR1 SEHNR, CDR2 FQNEAQ (reference sequence). The full variable domain, in which reference TRBV7-9 and TRBJ1-5 provide the parts outside the CDR3, is DTGVSQNPRHKITKRGQNVTFRCDPISEHNRLYWYRQTLGQGPEFLTYFQNEAQLEKSRLLSDRFSAERPKGSFSTLEIQRTEQGDSAMYLCASRSGQGNNQPQHFGDGTRLSIL.

This clone was seen only once. The V call is TRBV5-4, the J call TRBJ2-5; D perhaps matches TRBD2 (7 bases). The CDR3 runs 15 residues. The V end lost 4 bases, the J end lost 2 bases, and 15 bases lay between the germline ends. Germline V gene data show CDR1 as SGHNT and CDR2 as YYREEE (reference sequence). CDR3 sequence (DNA): TGTGCCAGCAGCGGCGGGGGCTGGGGTCAAGAGACCCAGTACTTC. This gives the protein CASSGGGWGQETQYF.

The chain recombines TRBV19 with TRBJ2-5; D remains unclear. The CDR3 spans 15 residues. Trimming took off 3 bases at V and 3 bases at J, with 14 bases between the two ends. Germline assignment: CDR1 LNHDA and CDR2 SQIVND (reference sequence). CDR3 region: CASSINADRKETQYF. The DNA of the CDR3 is TGTGCCAGTAGTATTAATGCGGACCGTAAAGAGACCCAGTACTTC.

V gene TRBV20-1 combines with J gene TRBJ2-7; 8 bases are a match to TRBD2. V was pared by 6 bases and J by 2 bases, with 0 bases of the junction left unmatched. This CDR3 contains 11 residues. Germline V lookup: CDR1 DFQATT, CDR2 SNEGSKA (reference sequence). CDR3 protein: CSAGLAYEQYF. The DNA for the CDR3 is TGCAGTGCGGGACTAGCCTACGAGCAGTACTTC.

The chain has TRBV30 and TRBJ2-7, with D unclear. V dropped 5 bases and J dropped 3 bases, with 14 bases sitting between them. The CDR3 totals 13 residues. The germline V gene encodes CDR1 GTSNPN and CDR2 SVGIG (reference sequence). CDR3 amino acids: CAWASELLYEQYF. The DNA of the CDR3 is TGTGCCTGGGCCTCAGAGCTTCTCTACGAGCAGTACTTC.

This clone was counted once. This chain links TRBV4-3 with TRBJ1-2; D is possibly TRBD1 (6 bases). CDR3 length: 15 residues. CDR1 and CDR2 from the germline V gene are LGHNA and YSLEER. The V gene lost 0 bases and the J gene lost 6 bases, with 14 bases spanning the gap. DNA for the CDR3: TGCGCCAGCAGCCAAGAATGGAGCCAGGGGCATGGCTACACCTTC. Amino acids: CASSQEWSQGHGYTF.